Following are 24 T cell receptor beta chains from one sample sequenced in a study of early T cells in non-severe SARS-CoV-2 infection. TCRdb re-derived calls from the 5' RACE reads in MiXCR, one entry per CDR3 protein. The sample holds 70,000 or so distinct CDR3 sequences; approximately 14% are singletons and the top ten take about 14%. Sequences were obtained from whole blood. The receptors stem from an adult who was a healthcare worker with PCR-confirmed SARS-CoV-2 infection or an uninfected control (not recorded which).

The chain couples TRBV12-5 to TRBJ1-2; no clear D gene. The CDR3 spans 11 residues. The V end lost 3 bases, the J end lost 4 bases, and 3 bases lay between the germline ends. From germline, CDR1 is LGHNT and CDR2 FRNRAP. The CDR3, as DNA: TGTGCTAGTGGTTTTTCCTATGGCTACACCTTC. Its protein product is CASGFSYGYTF.

CDR3 region: CASSQLRLDTQYF. CDR3 nucleotide sequence: TGTGCCAGCAGCCAACTGAGACTGGATACGCAGTATTTT. This chain joins TRBV3-1 and TRBJ2-3; D gene ambiguous. The CDR3 runs 13 residues. From germline, CDR1 is LGHDT and CDR2 YNNKEL (reference sequence). V was trimmed by 2 bases and J by 6 bases, leaving 9 bases between them.

This clonotype was recorded at least ten times. The chain combines TRBV7-6 with TRBJ2-1; TRBD1 or TRBD2 may be the D gene (5 bases each). Germline V gene sequence: CDR1 SGHVS, CDR2 FNYEAQ. This CDR3 region has 15 residues. Trimming pared 0 bases from V and 8 bases from J, leaving 14 bases between. The CDR3 region is CASSLAGVTRDEQFF. The CDR3 nucleotides are TGTGCCAGCAGCTTAGCGGGGGTCACCAGGGATGAGCAGTTCTTC. Together with reference TRBV7-6 and TRBJ2-1, the CDR3 gives the full variable domain: GAGVSQSPRYKVTKRGQDVALRCDPISGHVSLYWYRQALGQGPEFLTYFNYEAQQDKSGLPNDRFSAERPEGSISTLTIQRTEQRDSAMYRCASSLAGVTRDEQFFGPGTRLTVL.

The chain carries TRBV14 and TRBJ2-2, with TRBD2 identical over 8 bases. There are 16 residues in the CDR3. In germline, CDR1 is SGHDN, CDR2 FVKESK. V shed 0 bases and J 6 bases; nucleotides not matched to a gene: 6. The CDR3 reads CASSQESGGYAGELFF. DNA for the CDR3: TGTGCCAGCAGCCAAGAGAGCGGGGGATACGCCGGGGAGCTGTTTTTT. Looking up the rest from reference TRBV14 and TRBJ2-2 gives the full variable domain: EAGVTQFPSHSVIEKGQTVTLRCDPISGHDNLYWYRRVMGKEIKFLLHFVKESKQDESGMPNNRFLAERTGGTYSTLKVQPAELEDSGVYFCASSQESGGYAGELFFGEGSRLTVL.

This chain links TRBV5-8 with TRBJ1-2; possibly TRBD1 for D (5 bases). Germline CDR1 and CDR2: SGHTS and YDEGEE. This CDR3 region has 13 residues. V dropped 4 bases and J dropped 2 bases, with 9 bases sitting between them. The CDR3 bases are TGTGCCAGCAGCCCGGGACTGAACTATGGCTACACCTTC. This codes for CASSPGLNYGYTF. Filled out from reference TRBV5-8 and TRBJ1-2, the complete variable domain reads EAGVTQSPTHLIKTRGQQATLRCSPISGHTSVYWYQQALGLGLQFLLWYDEGEERNRGNFPPRFSGRQFPNYSSELNVNALELEDSALYLCASSPGLNYGYTFGSGTRLTVV.

This clonotype showed up just a few times. This rearrangement joins TRBV6-5 to TRBJ2-7; D gene uncertain. V shed 3 bases and J shed 2 bases, with 14 bases lying between them. The germline CDR1 and CDR2 sequences are MNHEY and SVGAGI. This CDR3 is 15 amino acids long. In nucleotides, the CDR3 is TGTGCCAGCAGTTATAATCCCGACCCTACCTACGAGCAGTACTTC. It is translated as CASSYNPDPTYEQYF.

This rearrangement joins TRBV7-9 to TRBJ1-6; the D is unclear. The germline V gene has CDR1 SEHNR and CDR2 FQNEAQ (reference sequence). The CDR3 has 15 residues. The V end was cut by 5 bases, the J end by 10 bases, with 18 bases between. CDR3 coding DNA: TGTGCCAGCAGCCCAGATGCGCGGCCGGGCTCACCCCTCCACTTT. It yields the protein CASSPDARPGSPLHF.

This clonotype was detected ten times or more. The J gene is TRBJ1-5, the V gene TRBV16; TRBD1 matches at 9 bases. V lost 8 bases, J lost 1 base, and 12 bases stayed unmatched. The CDR3 sequence is 17 residues long. The V gene's germline CDR1 is KGHSY and CDR2 FQNENV. The CDR3 reads CASEKGQGELSNQPQHF. The CDR3 DNA reads TGTGCCAGCGAGAAGGGACAGGGTGAATTGAGCAATCAGCCCCAGCATTTT.

This clonotype has a count of ten or more. The V gene is TRBV6-4, the J gene TRBJ1-2; no reliable D call. Germline V lookup: CDR1 MRHNA, CDR2 SNTAGT. The CDR3 is 14 residues long. V was cut by 3 bases and J by 8 bases, with 16 bases left in between. CDR3: CASSEKLSIGGYTF. Here the CDR3 DNA reads TGTGCCAGCAGTGAAAAACTATCAATAGGCGGCTACACCTTC.

Comment on this clonotype: One end of the junction varies from germline; a read error may be responsible. The chain combines TRBV9 with TRBJ1-6, with D unresolved. CDR3 size: 13 residues. From germline, CDR1 is SGDLS and CDR2 YYNGEE. DNA of the CDR3: TGTGCCAGCAGCGAGGTGGTTGGTTCACCCCTCCATTTT. Protein: CASSEVVGSPLHF.

This clonotype was detected only a few times. The chain links TRBV4-3 to TRBJ2-3; a weak D match, TRBD2 (5 bases). The CDR3 is 18 amino acids. Trimming took off 0 bases at V and 0 bases at J, with 16 bases between the two ends. Germline V lookup: CDR1 LGHNA, CDR2 YSLEER. CDR3 amino acids: CASSQEGWGAISTDTQYF. The CDR3 bases are TGCGCCAGCAGCCAAGAGGGGTGGGGAGCGATTAGCACAGATACGCAGTATTTT.

This clonotype was seen ten or more times. The rearrangement links TRBV7-2 to TRBJ2-1; 8 nucleotides agree with TRBD2. Germline V gene data show CDR1 as SGHTA and CDR2 as FQGNSA. The ends lost 2 bases at V and 8 bases at J; junction bases unmatched: 8. This CDR3 is 15 amino acids long. Here the CDR3 reads CASSLFLIGGDEQFF. The CDR3 DNA sequence: TGTGCCAGCAGCTTATTTTTGATCGGGGGGGATGAGCAGTTCTTC.

The CDR3 DNA reads TGCAGTGCTAGCGGGGGTTTATCCGGGACGAACACCGGGGAGCTGTTTTTT. Amino acid sequence: CSASGGLSGTNTGELFF. The V and J genes are TRBV20-1 and TRBJ2-2, with a tentative D call TRBD2 (6 bases). Germline assignment: CDR1 DFQATT and CDR2 SNEGSKA (reference sequence). V lost 3 bases and J 0 bases, leaving 17 bases between the germline ends. The CDR3 sequence is 17 residues long.

This clonotype was detected a few times. This sequence joins TRBV4-3 and TRBJ2-2; possible D gene TRBD2, 6 bases. CDR3 size: 16 residues. The germline V gene encodes CDR1 LGHNA and CDR2 YSLEER. The V end lost 3 bases, the J end lost 5 bases, and 16 bases lay between the germline ends. DNA of the CDR3: TGCGCCAGCAGCCATGGGCGGGGAGGAGTTACCGGGGAGCTGTTTTTT. Its translation is CASSHGRGGVTGELFF.

This clonotype was seen a few times. One junction end does not reproduce the germline sequence, and a read error may be involved. This rearrangement joins TRBV7-8 to TRBJ1-1; D is perhaps TRBD1 (5 bases). The CDR3 is made up of 15 amino acids. Germline V CDR1 and CDR2: SGHVS, FQNEAQ. CDR3 DNA sequence: TGTGCCAGCAGCTTATTTGAGGGGACGGGGACTGAAGTTTTCTTT. It translates to CASSLFEGTGTEVFF. The full variable domain, its missing parts supplied by reference TRBV7-8 and TRBJ1-1, is GAGVSQSPRYKVAKRGQDVALRCDPISGHVSLFWYQQALGQGPEFLTYFQNEAQLDKSGLPSDRFFAERPEGSVSTLKIQRTQQEDSAVYLCASSLFEGTGTEVFFGQGTRLTVV.

The chain is built from TRBV28 and TRBJ2-7, with D hard to call. This CDR3 comprises 14 residues. Germline values: CDR1 MDHEN, CDR2 SYDVKM. With 6 bases removed from V and 3 bases from J, the gap between germline ends came to 15 bases. CDR3 nucleotides: TGTGCCAGCAGGCGAGGACCGTCGTACTACGAGCAGTACTTC. Its translation: CASRRGPSYYEQYF.

In its sample, this clonotype was seen a few times. J is TRBJ2-5 and V is TRBV29-1; 7 nucleotides align to TRBD2. The CDR3 totals 15 residues. J was trimmed by 5 bases and V by 6 bases; bases with no gene match: 15. CDR1 and CDR2 (germline): SQVTM, ANQGSEA. CDR3: CSVSRVPGEGETQYF. DNA for the CDR3: TGCAGCGTCTCGAGAGTCCCGGGGGAGGGGGAGACCCAGTACTTC.

This clonotype was detected a few times. This sequence joins TRBV7-6 and TRBJ2-7; no reliable D call. The CDR3 is made up of 13 amino acids. The V gene's germline CDR1 is SGHVS and CDR2 FNYEAQ. V gave up 8 bases and J gave up 3 bases, with 14 bases separating them. The CDR3 is CASRPPTGYEQYF. The CDR3 DNA reads as TGTGCCAGCCGACCTCCCACGGGCTACGAGCAGTACTTC.

The chain joins TRBV9 to TRBJ1-2, with no clear D. CDR1 is SGDLS and CDR2 is YYNGEE in the germline V gene. This CDR3 has 11 residues. Between the trimmed V and J ends, which lost 6 bases and 0 bases, there was a span of 3 bases. CDR3 DNA sequence: TGTGCCAGCAACGCTAACTATGGCTACACCTTC. It specifies CASNANYGYTF. The whole variable domain, remainder taken from reference TRBV9 and TRBJ1-2, is DSGVTQTPKHLITATGQRVTLRCSPRSGDLSVYWYQQSLDQGLQFLIQYYNGEERAKGNILERFSAQQFPDLHSELNLSSLELGDSALYFCASNANYGYTFGSGTRLTVV.

This clonotype was seen a handful of times. J is TRBJ1-5 and V is TRBV6-2 or TRBV6-3; no firm D call. CDR3 length: 15 residues. The germline CDR1 and CDR2 sequences are MNHEY and SVGEGT. Trimming cost V 2 bases and J 0 bases, with 8 bases left between them. The CDR3 region is CASSYRLNSNQPQHF. For the CDR3, the DNA is TGTGCCAGCAGTTACAGGCTTAATAGCAATCAGCCCCAGCATTTT.

This clonotype was detected many times. This chain uses TRBV29-1 with TRBJ1-4, with 7 bases identical to TRBD1. Germline CDR1 reads SQVTM; CDR2 reads ANQGSEA. V was clipped by 4 bases and J by 5 bases; unmatched bases: 7. The CDR3 covers 14 residues. The CDR3 region has the DNA TGCAGCGTTGTAACAGGGGCAATGAATGAAAAACTGTTTTTT. This translates into CSVVTGAMNEKLFF.

This clonotype was picked up a small number of times. CDR3 coding DNA: TGTGCCAGCAGCCTCACGGGTAACAGGGCCCTTTGGACCCAGTACTTC. Translated, it gives CASSLTGNRALWTQYF. The V and J genes are TRBV7-2 and TRBJ2-5; maybe TRBD1 (6 bases). V lost 5 bases and J 7 bases, leaving 23 bases between the germline ends. The CDR3 totals 16 residues. Germline lookup yields CDR1 SGHTA and CDR2 FQGNSA.

This chain joins TRBV9 and TRBJ2-5; possible D gene TRBD1, 6 bases. Germline CDR1 SGDLS, CDR2 YYNGEE. The length of the CDR3 is 14 residues. V gave up 0 bases and J gave up 2 bases, with 8 bases separating them. Written as DNA, the CDR3 is TGTGCCAGCAGCGTAGGGACAGCACAAGAGACCCAGTACTTC. This translates into CASSVGTAQETQYF.

At least ten counts were recorded for this clonotype. The rearrangement uses TRBV5-5 and TRBJ2-7; D gene unclear. V dropped 2 bases and J dropped 3 bases, with 9 bases sitting between them. The CDR3 is 13 residues long. Germline values: CDR1 SGHKS, CDR2 YYEKEE (reference sequence). The chain's CDR3 is CASSFDPVYEQYF. The CDR3 bases are TGTGCCAGCAGCTTCGACCCGGTCTACGAGCAGTACTTC.